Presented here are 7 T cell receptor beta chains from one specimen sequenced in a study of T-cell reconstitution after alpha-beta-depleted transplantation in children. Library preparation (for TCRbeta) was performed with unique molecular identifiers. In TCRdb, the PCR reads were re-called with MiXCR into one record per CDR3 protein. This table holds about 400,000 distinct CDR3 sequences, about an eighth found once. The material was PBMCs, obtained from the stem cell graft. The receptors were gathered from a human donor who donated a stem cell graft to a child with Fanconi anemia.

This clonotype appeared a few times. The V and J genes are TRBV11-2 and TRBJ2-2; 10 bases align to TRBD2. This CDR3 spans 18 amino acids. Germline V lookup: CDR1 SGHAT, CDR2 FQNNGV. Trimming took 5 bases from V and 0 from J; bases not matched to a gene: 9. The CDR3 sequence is CASSTRERGGSNTGELFF. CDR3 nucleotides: TGTGCCAGCAGCACAAGGGAGCGGGGGGGCTCGAACACCGGGGAGCTGTTTTTT.

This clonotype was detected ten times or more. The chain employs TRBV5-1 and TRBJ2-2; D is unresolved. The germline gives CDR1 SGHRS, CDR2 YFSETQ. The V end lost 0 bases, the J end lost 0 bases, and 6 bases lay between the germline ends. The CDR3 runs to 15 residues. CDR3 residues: CASSLVQPNTGELFF. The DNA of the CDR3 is TGCGCCAGCAGCTTGGTTCAGCCGAACACCGGGGAGCTGTTTTTT.

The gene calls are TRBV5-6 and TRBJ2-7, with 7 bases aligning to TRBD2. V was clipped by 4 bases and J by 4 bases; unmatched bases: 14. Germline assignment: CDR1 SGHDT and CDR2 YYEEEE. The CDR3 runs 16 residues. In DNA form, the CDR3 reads TGTGCCAGCAGCCTCTTCGGCGGGAGAAATACGTACGAGCAGTACGTC. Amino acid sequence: CASSLFGGRNTYEQYV.

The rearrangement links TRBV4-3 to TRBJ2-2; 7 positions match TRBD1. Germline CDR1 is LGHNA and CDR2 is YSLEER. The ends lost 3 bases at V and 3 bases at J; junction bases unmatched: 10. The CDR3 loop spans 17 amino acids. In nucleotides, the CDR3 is TGCGCCAGCAGCCAGGCCGGGCGACAGGGAGACACCGGGGAGCTGTTTTTT. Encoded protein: CASSQAGRQGDTGELFF.

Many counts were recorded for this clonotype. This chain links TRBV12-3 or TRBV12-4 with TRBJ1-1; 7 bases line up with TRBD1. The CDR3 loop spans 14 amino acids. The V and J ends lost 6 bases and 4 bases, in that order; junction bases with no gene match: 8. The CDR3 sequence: CASSLNRGSTEAFF. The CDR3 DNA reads TGTGCCAGCAGCCTCAACAGGGGAAGCACTGAAGCTTTCTTT.

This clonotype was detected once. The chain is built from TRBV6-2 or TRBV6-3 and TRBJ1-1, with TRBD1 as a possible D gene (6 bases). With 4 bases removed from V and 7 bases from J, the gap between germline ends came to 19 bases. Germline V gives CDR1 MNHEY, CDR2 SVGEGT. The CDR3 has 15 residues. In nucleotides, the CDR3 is TGTGCCAGCAGTTCACCGGGACACAGACGAGATGAAGCTTTCTTT. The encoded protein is CASSSPGHRRDEAFF.

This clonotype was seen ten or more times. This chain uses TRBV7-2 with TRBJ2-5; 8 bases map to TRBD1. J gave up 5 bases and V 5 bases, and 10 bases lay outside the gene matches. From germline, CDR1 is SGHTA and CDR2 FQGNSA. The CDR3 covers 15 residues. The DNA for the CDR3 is TGTGCCAGCAGCCGGGCGACAGGGGATGCGGAGACCCAGTACTTC. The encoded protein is CASSRATGDAETQYF.